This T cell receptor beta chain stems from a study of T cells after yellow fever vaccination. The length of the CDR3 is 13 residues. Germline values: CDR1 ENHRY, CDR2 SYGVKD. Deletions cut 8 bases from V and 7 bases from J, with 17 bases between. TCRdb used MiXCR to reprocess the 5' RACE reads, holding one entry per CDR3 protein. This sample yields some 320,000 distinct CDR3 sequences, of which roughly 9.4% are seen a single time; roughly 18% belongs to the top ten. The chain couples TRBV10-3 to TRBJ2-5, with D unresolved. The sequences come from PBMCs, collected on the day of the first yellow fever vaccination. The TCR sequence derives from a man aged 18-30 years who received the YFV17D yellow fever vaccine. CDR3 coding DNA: TGTGCCATCTCGGACGGCCAACGCGGGACCCAGTACTTC. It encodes CAISDGQRGTQYF.